This T cell receptor beta chain was sequenced during a study of patients and donors after allogeneic stem cell transplantation. Each CDR3 protein gets one entry after TCRdb re-called the RT-PCR reads with MiXCR. Counted here are more than 75,000 distinct CDR3 sequences, just under 5% occurring once; the ten biggest clones make up less than 3%. This clonotype was detected ten times or more. The sequence was collected from a human donor who was either an allogeneic HSCT recipient or a stem cell or donor lymphocyte infusion donor (not recorded which). It is not recorded whose cells these are; they may come from a transplant donor. Sequencing was done on a sample of blood, either unsorted or a sorted T cell fraction (not recorded which).

DNA of the CDR3: TGTGCCAGCAGTCTTCTCTCGGGCACAGATACGCAGTATTTT. Translated: CASSLLSGTDTQYF. This chain uses TRBV2 with TRBJ2-3; no firm D call. V lost 5 bases and J lost 1, with 10 bases in between. The CDR3 is 14 residues long. CDR1 is SNHLY, CDR2 FYNNEI, per germline.